The TCR beta chain under discussion was sequenced for a study of blood T cell repertoires in COVID-19. Study summary: Samples representing acute and convalescent COVID-19 were sourced from the United States, Italy and Spain.

Original data processing: For nucleated cells, counts were estimated from reference gene primer amplification. TCRdb's table, derived via immunoSEQ multiplex PCR, lists solely in-frame clones and lacks some. The V and J calls and clone size were taken over from that table, and D and trimming were inferred from the DNA. The sample includes roughly 380,000 clones, more than 75% seen only once; the top ten take 1% to 1.5%. Study members were between roughly 18 and 89 years old and lived in fewer than 30 US regions. What the recovered Cohort 3 donors had was two negative PCRs, clearance, or symptom resolution. Sample: PBMCs or T cells enriched from blood (not recorded which). The receptor was derived from a man aged 25 to 40 who had recovered from COVID-19.

The CDR3 loop is CASSLTLQGWDTQYF. CDR3 DNA: TGTGCCAGCAGCTTAACACTCCAGGGGTGGGATACGCAGTATTTT. The chain uses TRBV7-2 and TRBJ2-3; D may be TRBD1 (6 bases). The CDR3 length is 15 residues. Per the germline V gene, CDR1 is SGHTA and CDR2 is FQGNSA. Trimming took off 2 bases at V and 6 bases at J, with 15 bases between the two ends.